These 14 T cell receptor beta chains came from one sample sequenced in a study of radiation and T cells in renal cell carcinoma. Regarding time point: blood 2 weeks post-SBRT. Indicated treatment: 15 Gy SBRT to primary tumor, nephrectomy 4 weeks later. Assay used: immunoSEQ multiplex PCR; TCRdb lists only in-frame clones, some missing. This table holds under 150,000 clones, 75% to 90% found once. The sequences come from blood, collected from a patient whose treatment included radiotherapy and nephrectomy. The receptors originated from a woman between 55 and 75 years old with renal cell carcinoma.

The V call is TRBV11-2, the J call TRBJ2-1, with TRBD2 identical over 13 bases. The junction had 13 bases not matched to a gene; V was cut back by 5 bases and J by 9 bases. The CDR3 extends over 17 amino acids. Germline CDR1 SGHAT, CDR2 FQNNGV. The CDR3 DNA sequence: TGTGCCAGCAGCCTAGGGGCCGGGACTAGCGGGGAGGGTGAGCAGTTCTTC. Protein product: CASSLGAGTSGEGEQFF.

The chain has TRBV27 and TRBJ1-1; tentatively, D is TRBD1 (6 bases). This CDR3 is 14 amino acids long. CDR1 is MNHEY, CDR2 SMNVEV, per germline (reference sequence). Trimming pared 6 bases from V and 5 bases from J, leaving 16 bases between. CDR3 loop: CASREGGLRTEAFF. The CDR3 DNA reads TGTGCCAGCAGGGAAGGGGGGCTACGGACTGAAGCTTTCTTT.

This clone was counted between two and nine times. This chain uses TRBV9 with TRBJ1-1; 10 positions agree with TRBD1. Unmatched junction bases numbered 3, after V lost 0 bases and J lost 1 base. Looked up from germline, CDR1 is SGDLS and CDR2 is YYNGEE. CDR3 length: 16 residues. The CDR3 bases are TGTGCCAGCAGCGTAGGGACAGGGGGTACGAACACTGAAGCTTTCTTT. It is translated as CASSVGTGGTNTEAFF.

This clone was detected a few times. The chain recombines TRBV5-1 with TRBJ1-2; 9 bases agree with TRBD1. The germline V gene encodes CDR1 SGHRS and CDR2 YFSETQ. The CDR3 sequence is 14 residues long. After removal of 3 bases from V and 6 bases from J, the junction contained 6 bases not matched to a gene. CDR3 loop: CASSSGQGGHGYTF. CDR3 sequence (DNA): TGCGCCAGCAGCTCGGGACAGGGAGGACATGGCTACACCTTC.

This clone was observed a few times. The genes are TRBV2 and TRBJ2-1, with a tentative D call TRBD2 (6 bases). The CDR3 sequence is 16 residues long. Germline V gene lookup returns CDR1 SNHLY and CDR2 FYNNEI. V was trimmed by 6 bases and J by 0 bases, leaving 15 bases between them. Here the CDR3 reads CASSASVYYSYNEQFF. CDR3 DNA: TGTGCCAGCAGCGCTAGCGTCTATTACTCCTACAATGAGCAGTTCTTC. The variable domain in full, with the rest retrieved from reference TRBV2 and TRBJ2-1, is EPEVTQTPSHQVTQMGQEVILRCVPISNHLYFYWYRQILGQKVEFLVSFYNNEISEKSEIFDDQFSVERPDGSNFTLKIRSTKLEDSAMYFCASSASVYYSYNEQFFGPGTRLTVL.

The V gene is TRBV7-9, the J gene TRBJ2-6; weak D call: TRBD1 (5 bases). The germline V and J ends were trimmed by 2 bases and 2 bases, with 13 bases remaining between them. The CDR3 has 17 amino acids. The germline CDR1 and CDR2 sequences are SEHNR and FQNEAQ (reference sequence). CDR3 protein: CASSLFQGLAGANVLTF. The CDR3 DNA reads TGTGCCAGCAGCTTATTCCAGGGTCTTGCTGGGGCCAACGTCCTGACTTTC.

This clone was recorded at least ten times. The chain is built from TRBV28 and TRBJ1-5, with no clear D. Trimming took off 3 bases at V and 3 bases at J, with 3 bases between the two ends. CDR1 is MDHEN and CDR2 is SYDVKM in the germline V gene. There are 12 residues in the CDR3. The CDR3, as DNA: TGTGCCAGCAGTTTCCCCAATCAGCCCCAGCATTTT. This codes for CASSFPNQPQHF.

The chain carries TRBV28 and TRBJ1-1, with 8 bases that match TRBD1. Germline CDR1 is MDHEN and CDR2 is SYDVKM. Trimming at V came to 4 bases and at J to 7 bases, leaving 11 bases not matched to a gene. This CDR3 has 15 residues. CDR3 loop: CASSSRPSGGFEAFF. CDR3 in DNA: TGTGCCAGCAGTTCCCGTCCATCAGGGGGCTTTGAAGCTTTCTTT.

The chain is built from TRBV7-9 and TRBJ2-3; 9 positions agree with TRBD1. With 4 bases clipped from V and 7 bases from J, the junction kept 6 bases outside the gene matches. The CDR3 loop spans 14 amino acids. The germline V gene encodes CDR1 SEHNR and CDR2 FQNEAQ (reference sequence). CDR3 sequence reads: CASSSGTGRNTQYF. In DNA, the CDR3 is TGTGCCAGCAGCTCCGGGACAGGGAGGAATACGCAGTATTTT.

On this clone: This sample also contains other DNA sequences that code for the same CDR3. The CDR3 loop is CASSLSGSSYEQYF. Written as DNA, the CDR3 is TGTGCCAGCAGCTTGTCTGGCAGCTCCTACGAGCAGTACTTC. The J gene is TRBJ2-7, the V gene TRBV5-4, with no clear D. V was clipped by 1 base and J by 0 bases, with 8 bases between them. This CDR3 region has 14 residues. Germline V gene lookup returns CDR1 SGHNT and CDR2 YYREEE (reference sequence).

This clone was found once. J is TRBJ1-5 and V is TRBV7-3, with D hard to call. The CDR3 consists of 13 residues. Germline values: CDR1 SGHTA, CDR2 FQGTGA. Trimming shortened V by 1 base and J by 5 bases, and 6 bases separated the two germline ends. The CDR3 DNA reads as TGTGCCAGCAGCTTAAGGCAGGATCAGCCCCAGCATTTT. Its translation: CASSLRQDQPQHF.

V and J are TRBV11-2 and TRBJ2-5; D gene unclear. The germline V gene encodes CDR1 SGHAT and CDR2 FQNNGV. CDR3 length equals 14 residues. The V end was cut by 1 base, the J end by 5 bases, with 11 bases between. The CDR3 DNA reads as TGTGCCAGCAGCTTAGGGAGCGTAGCCGAGACCCAGTACTTC. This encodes CASSLGSVAETQYF.

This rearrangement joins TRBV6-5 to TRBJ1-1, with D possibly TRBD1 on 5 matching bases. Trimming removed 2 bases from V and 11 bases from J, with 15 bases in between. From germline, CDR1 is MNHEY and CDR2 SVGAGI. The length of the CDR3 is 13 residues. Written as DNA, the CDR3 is TGTGCCAGCAGTTACCAAGAGACGGGGGAGGCTTTCTTT. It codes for CASSYQETGEAFF.

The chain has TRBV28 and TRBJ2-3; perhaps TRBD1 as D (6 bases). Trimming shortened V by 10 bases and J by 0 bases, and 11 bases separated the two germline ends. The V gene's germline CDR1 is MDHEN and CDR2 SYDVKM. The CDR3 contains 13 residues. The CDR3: CAIRGSSTDTQYF. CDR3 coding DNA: TGTGCCATCAGGGGCAGCAGCACAGATACGCAGTATTTT. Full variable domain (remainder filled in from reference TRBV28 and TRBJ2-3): DVKVTQSSRYLVKRTGEKVFLECVQDMDHENMFWYRQDPGLGLRLIYFSYDVKMKEKGDIPEGYSVSREKKERFSLILESASTNQTSMYLCAIRGSSTDTQYFGPGTRLTVL.